This T cell receptor beta chain comes out of a study of radiotherapy plus CTLA-4 blockade in lung cancer. Study information: Among enrolled patients, under 20% responded and roughly 30% achieved disease control.

Concerning this clone itself: The antigen is not known.

Profiling relied on immunoSEQ multiplex PCR, and the TCRdb table lists in-frame clones only, not all of them. The table shows tens of thousands of clones, with less than 80% occurring only once. Study results and caveats: Following radiotherapy plus ipilimumab, tumor-derived TCR clones expanded in the blood. The best predictor of response was reported to be early blood T cell clone dynamics, with interferon-beta.

Germline V gene sequence: CDR1 MNHEY, CDR2 SMNVEV (reference sequence). The V end lost 5 bases, the J end lost 7 bases, and 14 bases lay between the germline ends. The CDR3 totals 13 residues. Patients with chemo-refractory metastatic non-small-cell lung cancer received focal radiation plus CTLA-4 blockade with ipilimumab. Specimen: peripheral blood, collected from a patient treated with radiotherapy plus ipilimumab. This chain connects TRBV27 to TRBJ1-2; the D gene is possibly TRBD1 (5 bases). This receptor was taken from a human donor with non-small cell lung cancer who had a complete response to radiotherapy plus ipilimumab. CDR3 loop: CASSLGGVGGYTF. CDR3 DNA: TGTGCCAGCAGTCTGGGGGGGGTGGGTGGCTACACCTTC.